This TCR beta chain is drawn from a study of Ad26.COV2.S vaccination and SARS-CoV-2 variants. Findings and caveats of the study: While placebo recipients had lower spike-specific TCR breadth, vaccine recipients had more. Once vaccination had occurred, spike-specific CD8+ and CD4+ T cell responses reportedly showed substantial breadth.

The sample's treatment: some 19 received Ad26.COV2.S at low or high dose, single or two shots; 5 received placebo; per-sample allocation not given. Sampling took place 63 days after the first vaccine or placebo injection. The sample came from a Boston adult aged 18-55 years. TCRdb's table, derived via immunoSEQ multiplex PCR, lists solely in-frame clones and lacks some. The table records about 410,000 clones, approximately 89% of them present only once. Trimming removed 5 bases from V and 1 base from J; junction bases left unmatched: 1. The CDR3 has 13 residues. With regard to this clone: Its target is unknown.

The sample was peripheral blood, taken in a trial of Ad26.COV2.S vaccine versus placebo. The sequence was obtained from a person aged 18-65 years who received the Ad26.COV2.S COVID-19 vaccine or a placebo. J is TRBJ1-2 and V is TRBV12-3 or TRBV12-4; the match to TRBD1 covers 7 bases. The CDR3 coding sequence is TGTGCCAGCAGTGGACAGGATAACTATGGCTACACCTTC. It codes for CASSGQDNYGYTF.